This T cell receptor beta chain was recovered during a study of T cell changes during pregnancy in multiple sclerosis (dated by TCRdb to between 2019 and 2020). Background for the entire study: The study looked at changes in the T cell repertoire across pregnancy in women with multiple sclerosis.

In regard to this clone: Its antigen has not been determined. It has no much larger one-base neighbor in the sample; base qualities were not kept.

Trimming accounts for 5 bases at V and 3 bases at J, while the number of junction bases matched to no gene is 3. CDR1 and CDR2 are read off the germline V gene (reference sequence) as LNHDA and SQIVND. The CDR3 numbers 14 residues from cysteine through phenylalanine. The sequence is cut down to CDR3 DNA, 42 bases in frame from base 1. Receptor amplification or capture employed the immunoSEQ multiplex PCR assay. Sourced from immuneACCESS, this table was stored by TCRdb with only in-frame sequences that have V and J called. A share of the clones is absent; for the studies checked, an unresolved V gene accounts for under half, and the remainder has no known explanation. The sample profile shows about 40,000 clones; under 95% of them were found once. The ten largest clones represent 10% to 15% of the sample.

The sequence is built from TRBV19 and TRBJ2-7, and TRBD1 matches 11 of the central bases. The TCR originated in a female donor with multiple sclerosis, enrolled in a pregnancy study. Here the sequenced sample was CD8+ T cells from peripheral blood mononuclear cells, taken in the first trimester of pregnancy. The CDR3 amino acid sequence is: CASSPGTGGYEQYF. The DNA sequence is given as TGTGCCAGTAGTCCAGGGACAGGGGGCTACGAGCAGTACTTC. Outside the CDR3, residues come from the reference TRBV19 and TRBJ2-7 proteins, so the full variable domain is: DGGITQSPKYLFRKEGQNVTLSCEQNLNHDAMYWYRQDPGQGLRLIYYSQIVNDFQKGDIAEGYSVSREKKESFPLTVTSAQKNPTAFYLCASSPGTGGYEQYFGPGTRLTVT.